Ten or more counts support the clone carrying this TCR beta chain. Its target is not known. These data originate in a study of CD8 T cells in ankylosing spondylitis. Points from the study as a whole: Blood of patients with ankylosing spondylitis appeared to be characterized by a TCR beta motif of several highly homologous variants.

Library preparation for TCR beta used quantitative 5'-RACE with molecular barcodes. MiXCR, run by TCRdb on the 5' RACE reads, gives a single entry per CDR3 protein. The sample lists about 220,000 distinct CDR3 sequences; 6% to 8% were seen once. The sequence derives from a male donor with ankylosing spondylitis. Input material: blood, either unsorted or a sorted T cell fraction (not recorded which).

CDR3 residues: CASSYPNLEQFF. DNA of the CDR3: TGTGCCAGCAGCTACCCCAATCTAGAGCAGTTCTTC. The V and J genes are TRBV11-2 and TRBJ2-1; D is uncertain. In germline, CDR1 is SGHAT, CDR2 FQNNGV. V lost 4 bases and J 10 bases, leaving 11 bases between the germline ends. CDR3 length: 12 residues. The variable domain in full, completed from reference TRBV11-2 and TRBJ2-1, reads EAGVAQSPRYKIIEKRQSVAFWCNPISGHATLYWYQQILGQGPKLLIQFQNNGVVDDSQLPKDRFSAERLKGVDSTLKIQPAKLEDSAVYLCASSYPNLEQFFGPGTRLTVL.